The 26 T cell receptor beta chains below were found in one sample sequenced in a study of blood T cell repertoires in COVID-19. Method: immunoSEQ multiplex PCR; TCRdb's copy keeps in-frame clones and lacks some. This sample has around 42,000 clones; around 83% occur once, and the top ten carry 2% to 3%. The material sequenced was peripheral blood. The receptors shown here come from a woman aged 55-70 years with acute or convalescent COVID-19.

The CDR3 sequence is CASSEAGTGYHEQYF. In DNA, the CDR3 is TGTGCCAGCAGTGAGGCCGGGACAGGGTACCACGAGCAGTACTTC. The V gene is TRBV25-1, the J gene TRBJ2-7, with 9 bases that match TRBD1. The CDR3 runs 15 residues. Germline V gene sequence: CDR1 MGHDK, CDR2 SYGVNS. With V trimmed by 3 bases and J by 5 bases, 8 bases remained unmatched.

J is TRBJ2-7 and V is TRBV5-4, with D tentatively TRBD1 (6 bases). This CDR3 spans 15 amino acids. Germline V gene lookup returns CDR1 SGHNT and CDR2 YYREEE (reference sequence). Trimming took 4 bases from V and 0 from J, leaving 14 bases between them. CDR3 coding DNA: TGTGCCAGCAGCCCCGGACAGCCACTCTCCTACGAGCAGTACTTC. This codes for CASSPGQPLSYEQYF.

The rearrangement links TRBV24-1 to TRBJ2-3; maybe TRBD1 (5 bases). V was trimmed by 10 bases and J by 0 bases, leaving 10 bases between them. The CDR3 has 13 residues. CDR1 is KGHDR and CDR2 is SFDVKD in the germline V gene. The CDR3 reads CATGTGSTDTQYF. The DNA for the CDR3 is TGTGCCACTGGAACAGGTAGCACAGATACGCAGTATTTT.

This chain uses TRBV6-5 with TRBJ1-4; 7 bases fit TRBD1. This CDR3 has 13 amino acids. The germline gives CDR1 MNHEY, CDR2 SVGAGI. V dropped 8 bases and J dropped 4; count of bases not matched to a gene: 4. Written as DNA, the CDR3 is TGTGCCAGCGGGGGACAGCTTAATGAAAAACTGTTTTTT. This sequence encodes CASGGQLNEKLFF.

J is TRBJ2-1 and V is TRBV5-6; tentative D call: TRBD1 (6 bases). Trimming took 2 bases from V and 0 from J, leaving 12 bases between them. Germline loops: CDR1 SGHDT, CDR2 YYEEEE. The length of the CDR3 is 16 residues. CDR3 sequence reads: CASSLRQGSSYNEQFF. The CDR3 DNA is TGTGCCAGCAGCTTAAGGCAGGGGAGCTCCTACAATGAGCAGTTCTTC.

V gene TRBV3-1 (or the pseudogene TRBV3-2) combines with J gene TRBJ1-4, with D possibly being TRBD1 (5 bases). V lost 2 bases and J lost 3, with 10 bases in between. The CDR3 runs to 15 residues. Germline assignment: CDR1 LGHDT and CDR2 YNNKEL (reference sequence). DNA for the CDR3: TGTGCCAGCAGCCAACGGGGGTTGCCTAATGAAAAACTGTTTTTT. Translating it yields CASSQRGLPNEKLFF.

CDR3 loop: CASSATGTRRYEQYF. The CDR3 DNA follows: TGTGCCAGCAGCGCCACCGGGACTAGGAGGTACGAGCAGTACTTC. The chain uses TRBV9 and TRBJ2-7; 8 nucleotides agree with TRBD2. CDR1 SGDLS and CDR2 YYNGEE come from the germline V gene. The J segment lost 4 bases and the V segment lost 3 bases, leaving 9 bases of the junction unmatched. CDR3 length: 15 residues.

The chain carries TRBV5-1 and TRBJ1-4, with D possibly TRBD1 on 6 matching bases. The CDR3 extends over 14 amino acids. The V and J ends lost 0 bases and 5 bases respectively, with 8 bases between them. CDR1 is SGHRS, CDR2 YFSETQ, per germline. The CDR3 sequence is CASSLGTVNEKLFF. DNA for the CDR3: TGCGCCAGCAGCTTGGGGACAGTAAATGAAAAACTGTTTTTT.

The chain employs TRBV28 and TRBJ2-7; TRBD2 aligns across 9 bases. Trimming cost V 5 bases and J 2 bases; bases outside gene matches: 4. The CDR3 runs to 14 residues. CDR1 MDHEN and CDR2 SYDVKM come from the germline V gene. CDR3 DNA sequence: TGTGCCAGCAGTAATAGCGGGGGCACCTACGAGCAGTACTTC. Translation gives CASSNSGGTYEQYF.

This clone was detected only once. The rearrangement joins TRBV24-1 to TRBJ2-1; 8 bases are shared with TRBD2. With 4 bases clipped from V and 5 bases from J, the junction kept 12 bases outside the gene matches. The CDR3 is made up of 17 amino acids. Germline V lookup: CDR1 KGHDR, CDR2 SFDVKD. The CDR3 DNA reads TGTGCCACCAGTGACGTTGGGCCTAGCGGGTTAGACAATGAGCAGTTCTTC. Its protein product is CATSDVGPSGLDNEQFF.

The CDR3 loop is CATSTLRNEQYF. The CDR3 region has the DNA TGTGCCACCAGCACCTTGAGAAACGAGCAGTACTTC. The V call is TRBV15, the J call TRBJ2-7; no clear D. CDR1 LNHNV and CDR2 YYDKDF come from the germline V gene (reference sequence). This CDR3 spans 12 amino acids. The germline V and J ends were trimmed by 4 bases and 5 bases, with 9 bases remaining between them.

In nucleotides, the CDR3 is TGTGCCAGCAGTTTAGGCGGGGGCCGGTCTGAGCAGTTCTTC. Translating gives CASSLGGGRSEQFF. The V and J genes are TRBV28 and TRBJ2-1; a weak D match, TRBD2 (7 bases). CDR3 length equals 14 residues. Trimming removed 2 bases from V and 9 bases from J, with 14 bases in between. Germline-derived CDR1 and CDR2 are MDHEN and SYDVKM.

There are a few counts of this clone. The chain links TRBV3-1 (or the pseudogene TRBV3-2) to TRBJ1-5; 9 bases align to TRBD1. CDR3 length: 14 amino acids. Trimming removed 4 bases from V and 11 bases from J; junction bases left unmatched: 9. Germline assignment: CDR1 LGHDT and CDR2 YNNKEL (reference sequence). This chain's CDR3 is CASSLGQGFTSQHF. In DNA, the CDR3 is TGTGCCAGCAGCCTTGGACAGGGGTTCACTTCCCAGCATTTT.

The CDR3 DNA follows: TGTGCCAGCAGCCAAGATCAGGGAGGTGATGAAAAACTGTTTTTT. Translated: CASSQDQGGDEKLFF. This chain joins TRBV3-1 (or the pseudogene TRBV3-2) and TRBJ1-4, with D possibly being TRBD1 (5 bases). Germline CDR1 reads LGHDT; CDR2 reads YNNKEL (reference sequence). The V gene lost 0 bases and the J gene lost 6 bases, with 11 bases spanning the gap. The CDR3 contains 15 residues.

This clone was seen a few times. V gene TRBV3-1 (or the pseudogene TRBV3-2) combines with J gene TRBJ2-7; D perhaps matches TRBD1 (7 bases). Germline V gene lookup returns CDR1 LGHDT and CDR2 YNNKEL (reference sequence). The germline V and J ends were trimmed by 5 bases and 4 bases, with 18 bases remaining between them. The CDR3 is 15 residues long. This chain's CDR3 is CASSRSGRGTYEQYF. The CDR3 bases are TGTGCCAGCAGCAGGTCGGGCAGGGGGACTTACGAGCAGTACTTC.

The V and J genes are TRBV10-3 and TRBJ1-5, with D tentatively TRBD1 (6 bases). The V and J ends lost 7 bases and 0 bases respectively, with 7 bases between them. This CDR3 spans 13 amino acids. Per germline, CDR1 ENHRY and CDR2 SYGVKD. The CDR3 bases are TGTGCCATCAAGGGGGATAGCAATCAGCCCCAGCATTTT. Translating it yields CAIKGDSNQPQHF.

This clone has just one count. V usage is TRBV28 and J usage is TRBJ1-3; 9 nucleotides agree with TRBD1. The junction had 12 bases not matched to a gene; V was cut back by 6 bases and J by 3 bases. Per germline, CDR1 MDHEN and CDR2 SYDVKM. CDR3 length: 17 amino acids. CDR3 region: CASRTFPGTGFGNTIYF. The CDR3 DNA sequence: TGTGCCAGCAGAACTTTCCCCGGGACAGGGTTTGGAAACACCATATATTTT. Full variable domain (remainder filled in from reference TRBV28 and TRBJ1-3): DVKVTQSSRYLVKRTGEKVFLECVQDMDHENMFWYRQDPGLGLRLIYFSYDVKMKEKGDIPEGYSVSREKKERFSLILESASTNQTSMYLCASRTFPGTGFGNTIYFGEGSWLTVV.

This chain links TRBV5-4 with TRBJ2-3; TRBD2 is a possible D gene (6 bases). With 0 bases removed from V and 2 bases from J, the gap between germline ends came to 16 bases. The CDR3 contains 17 residues. Germline-derived CDR1 and CDR2 are SGHNT and YYREEE (reference sequence). In DNA form, the CDR3 reads TGTGCCAGCAGCTTGGGCTCTGGGGGGAGGATCACAGATACGCAGTATTTT. It codes for CASSLGSGGRITDTQYF.

The genes are TRBV2 and TRBJ1-1; perhaps TRBD1 as D (6 bases). V was trimmed by 9 bases and J by 2 bases, leaving 13 bases between them. The CDR3 length is 13 residues. CDR1 is SNHLY and CDR2 is FYNNEI in the germline V gene. The chain's CDR3 is CARVGRGNTEAFF. The CDR3 DNA reads TGTGCCAGAGTGGGCAGGGGAAACACTGAAGCTTTCTTT.

CDR3 sequence: CASDTESSNTGELFF. CDR3 sequence (DNA): TGTGCCAGCGATACAGAAAGTTCGAACACCGGGGAGCTGTTTTTT. This chain connects TRBV27 to TRBJ2-2; no clear D. This CDR3 contains 15 residues. Germline V lookup: CDR1 MNHEY, CDR2 SMNVEV (reference sequence). The V gene lost 8 bases and the J gene lost 0 bases, with 13 bases spanning the gap.

The V and J genes are TRBV19 and TRBJ2-1; the D gene is possibly TRBD2 (6 bases). Trimming pared 6 bases from V and 9 bases from J, leaving 9 bases between. This CDR3 comprises 11 residues. The V gene's germline CDR1 is LNHDA and CDR2 SQIVND (reference sequence). CDR3 region: CASSPGVEQFF. The CDR3 DNA reads as TGTGCCAGTAGCCCGGGAGTTGAGCAGTTCTTC.

The rearrangement joins TRBV28 to TRBJ2-2, with TRBD2 matching 11 bases. Trimming took 3 bases from V and 7 from J; bases not matched to a gene: 4. Germline CDR1 and CDR2: MDHEN and SYDVKM. The CDR3 runs 15 residues. This CDR3 reads CASSFSGGAGGELFF. The CDR3, as DNA: TGTGCCAGCAGTTTTAGCGGGGGGGCCGGCGGGGAGCTGTTTTTT.

The chain carries TRBV9 and TRBJ2-5; perhaps TRBD1 as D (6 bases). The germline V gene encodes CDR1 SGDLS and CDR2 YYNGEE. Trimming removed 0 bases at V and 5 bases at J, with 11 bases between. This CDR3 is built from 14 residues. CDR3 coding DNA: TGTGCCAGCAGCGTAGGTAACAGGGTGGAGACCCAGTACTTC. It yields the protein CASSVGNRVETQYF.

The chain links TRBV28 to TRBJ1-1; TRBD1 aligns across 7 bases. There are 15 residues in the CDR3. The junction had 9 bases not matched to a gene; V was cut back by 6 bases and J by 2 bases. Germline-derived CDR1 and CDR2 are MDHEN and SYDVKM. CDR3 sequence: CASSQPTGANTEAFF. The CDR3, as DNA: TGTGCCAGCAGCCAACCAACAGGGGCCAACACTGAAGCTTTCTTT.

V is TRBV5-1 and J is TRBJ2-3, with a weak D call TRBD2 (6 bases). Germline CDR1 reads SGHRS; CDR2 reads YFSETQ. The ends were cut back, 7 bases at V and 2 bases at J, with 11 bases in the middle. The CDR3 contains 13 residues. As DNA, the CDR3 is TGCGCCAGCGCCCGGAGGGCCACAGATACGCAGTATTTT. Translated: CASARRATDTQYF. Filled out from reference TRBV5-1 and TRBJ2-3, the complete variable domain reads KAGVTQTPRYLIKTRGQQVTLSCSPISGHRSVSWYQQTPGQGLQFLFEYFSETQRNKGNFPGRFSGRQFSNSRSEMNVSTLELGDSALYLCASARRATDTQYFGPGTRLTVL.

This clone was recorded a few times. This rearrangement joins TRBV4-1 to TRBJ1-3, with 7 bases that match TRBD1. This CDR3 spans 15 amino acids. Germline CDR1 is MGHRA and CDR2 is YSYEKL. After removal of 5 bases from V and 0 bases from J, the junction contained 4 bases not matched to a gene. In nucleotides, the CDR3 is TGCGCCAGCAGCAGGGACAGTCTCTCTGGAAACACCATATATTTT. This encodes CASSRDSLSGNTIYF.